This T cell receptor (beta chain) came from a study of human T cells and chemical hapten exposure. The overall study: On roughly 2 cm by roughly 2 cm of upper inner arm skin, sensitization was performed with 2% DPC. Study outcomes and limitations: Expanded TCR counts at PT1 went up together with patch test score, a positive correlation.

This clonotype was detected many times. The antigen is unknown. TCRdb processed the RACE reads anew with MiXCR; each CDR3 protein has one entry. Of approximately 400,000 distinct CDR3 sequences detected, around 5.5% appear once; the ten largest clones hold just over 2.5%. Germline CDR1 reads WSHSY; CDR2 reads SAAADI. V lost 0 bases, J lost 1 base, and 6 bases lay in between. There are 14 residues in the CDR3. As for time point: pre-sensitization, week 0. Treatment denoted: therapeutic diphenylcyclopropenone sensitization with weekly scalp DPC. Prior to application of each patch test, blood was drawn. The TCR was taken from a woman between 45 and 65 years old with alopecia areata. Some clones in this sample may be carry-over from other donors' samples. The V gene is TRBV10-2, the J gene TRBJ1-1; D is unclear. The input for sequencing was whole blood, taken in connection with sensitization to the hapten diphenylcyclopropenone (DPC). This CDR3 is CASSESYGNTEAFF. CDR3 DNA sequence: TGCGCCAGCAGTGAGTCGTATGGGAACACTGAAGCTTTCTTT.